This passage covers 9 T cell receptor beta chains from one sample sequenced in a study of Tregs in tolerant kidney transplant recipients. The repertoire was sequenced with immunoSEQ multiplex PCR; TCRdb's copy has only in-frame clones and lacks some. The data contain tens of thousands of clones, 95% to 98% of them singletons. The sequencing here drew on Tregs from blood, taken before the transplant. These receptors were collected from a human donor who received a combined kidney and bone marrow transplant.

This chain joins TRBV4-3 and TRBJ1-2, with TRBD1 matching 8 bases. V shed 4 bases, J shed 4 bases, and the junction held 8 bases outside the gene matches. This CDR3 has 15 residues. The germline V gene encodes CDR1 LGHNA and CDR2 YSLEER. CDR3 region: CASSRDRGLVYGYTF. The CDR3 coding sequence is TGCGCCAGCAGCCGTGACAGGGGACTTGTCTATGGCTACACCTTC.

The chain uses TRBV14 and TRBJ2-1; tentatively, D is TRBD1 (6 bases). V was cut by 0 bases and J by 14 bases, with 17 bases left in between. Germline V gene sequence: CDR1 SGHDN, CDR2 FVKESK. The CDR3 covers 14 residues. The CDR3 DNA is TGTGCCAGCAGCCAAGATCTCACGACCAGGGGAAAGTTCTTC. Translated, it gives CASSQDLTTRGKFF.

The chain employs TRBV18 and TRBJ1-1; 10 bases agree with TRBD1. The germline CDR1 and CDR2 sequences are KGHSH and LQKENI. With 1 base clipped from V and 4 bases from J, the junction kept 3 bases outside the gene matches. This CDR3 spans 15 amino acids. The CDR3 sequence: CASSPLGQGSTEAFF. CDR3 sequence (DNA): TGTGCCAGCTCACCACTGGGACAGGGGAGCACTGAAGCTTTCTTT.

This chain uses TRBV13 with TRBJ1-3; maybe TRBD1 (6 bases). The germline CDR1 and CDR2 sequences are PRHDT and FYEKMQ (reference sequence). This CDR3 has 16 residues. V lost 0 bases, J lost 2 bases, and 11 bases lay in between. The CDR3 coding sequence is TGTGCCAGCAGCTTAGGGCAACAGGGAGCTGGAAACACCATATATTTT. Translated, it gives CASSLGQQGAGNTIYF.

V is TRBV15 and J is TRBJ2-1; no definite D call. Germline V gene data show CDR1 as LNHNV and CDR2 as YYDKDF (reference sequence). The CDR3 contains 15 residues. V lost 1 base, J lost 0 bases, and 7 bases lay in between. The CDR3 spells CATSRGTSSYNEQFF. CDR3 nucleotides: TGTGCCACCAGCAGAGGAACGAGCTCCTACAATGAGCAGTTCTTC.

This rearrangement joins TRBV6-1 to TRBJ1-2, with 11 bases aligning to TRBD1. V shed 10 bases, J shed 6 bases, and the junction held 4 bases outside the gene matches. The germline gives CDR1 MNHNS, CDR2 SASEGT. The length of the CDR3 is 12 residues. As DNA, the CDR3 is TGTGCCATCGGGACAGGGGGAAATGGCTACACCTTC. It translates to CAIGTGGNGYTF.

In DNA form, the CDR3 reads TGCAGTGGACAGGCCTACGAGCAGTACTTC. Translating it yields CSGQAYEQYF. V and J are TRBV20-1 and TRBJ2-7; perhaps TRBD1 as D (6 bases). CDR1 DFQATT and CDR2 SNEGSKA come from the germline V gene (reference sequence). Trimming removed 7 bases from V and 2 bases from J, with 6 bases in between. The CDR3 spans 10 residues.

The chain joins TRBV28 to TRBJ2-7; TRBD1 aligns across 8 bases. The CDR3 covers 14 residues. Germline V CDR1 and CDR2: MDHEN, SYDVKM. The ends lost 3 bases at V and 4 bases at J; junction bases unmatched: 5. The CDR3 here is CASSFQGARYEQYF. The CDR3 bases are TGTGCCAGCAGTTTCCAGGGGGCGCGGTACGAGCAGTACTTC.

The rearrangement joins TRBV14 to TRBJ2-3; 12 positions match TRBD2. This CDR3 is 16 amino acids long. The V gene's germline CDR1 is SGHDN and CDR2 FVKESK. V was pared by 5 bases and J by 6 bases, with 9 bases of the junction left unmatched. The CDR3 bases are TGTGCCAGCAGCAGACGACTAGCGGGAGCGGGGGATACGCAGTATTTT. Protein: CASSRRLAGAGDTQYF.